This T cell receptor beta chain was sequenced during a study of T cells after yellow fever vaccination. This CDR3 region has 14 residues. V was clipped by 1 base and J by 2 bases, with 8 bases between them. The germline V gene has CDR1 KGHSH and CDR2 LQKENI. Generation of TCR cDNA used 5'RACE template switching (which added a universal primer site and UMIs). MiXCR was run by TCRdb on the 5' RACE reads, yielding one entry per CDR3 protein. The table records a few hundred thousand distinct CDR3 sequences, less than 9% of them present only once. In its sample, this clonotype was seen a few times. The chain has TRBV18 and TRBJ1-1, with D unclear. The sample consisted of CD4+ T cells sorted from PBMCs, taken 15 days after the yellow fever booster vaccination. The receptor's source is a man aged 25-45 years who received the YFV17D yellow fever vaccine. The CDR3 sequence is CASSPLNTNTEAFF. The CDR3 coding sequence is TGTGCCAGCTCACCACTAAACACTAACACTGAAGCTTTCTTT.